Listed below are T cell receptor beta chains from one sample, sequenced in a study of blood T cell repertoires in COVID-19. TCRdb's copy holds only in-frame clones and misses some; the assay was immunoSEQ multiplex PCR. The table includes around 290,000 clones, roughly 89% detected once. Source material: peripheral blood. These receptors all come from a man between 35 and 55 years old with acute or convalescent COVID-19. The CDR3 runs from the conserved cysteine through the conserved F or W. The D gene is left open where the match is weak. Clone sizes are given selectively: once, few, many, or a class where the clone is expanded.

DNA: TGTGCCAGCACCGTAGTGGGGGCCAACGTCCTGACTTTC
CDR3: CASTVVGANVLTF
size: .
D: .
J: TRBJ2-6
V: TRBV2

DNA: TGTGCCAGCAGCCCCTGGGGCATAGGCAGCTCTGGGGCCAACGTCCTGACTTTC
CDR3: CASSPWGIGSSGANVLTF
size: .
D: .
J: TRBJ2-6
V: TRBV7-2

DNA: TGCGCCAGCAGCCAGGGGACTCTGTACTACAATGAGCAGTTCTTC
CDR3: CASSQGTLYYNEQFF
size: .
D: .
J: TRBJ2-1
V: TRBV4-1

DNA: TGCAGTGCTAGTCTAACGGACAGGAACTCACCCCTCCACTTT
CDR3: CSASLTDRNSPLHF
size: .
D: TRBD1
J: TRBJ1-6
V: TRBV20-1

DNA: TGTGCCAGCAGCCCCGAACTTGAGGCCTATGGCTACACCTTC
CDR3: CASSPELEAYGYTF
size: .
D: .
J: TRBJ1-2
V: TRBV11-2

DNA: TGTGCCAGCAGCTTAGAGGGGACAGGGAGCGACGAGCAGTACTTC
CDR3: CASSLEGTGSDEQYF
size: .
D: TRBD1
J: TRBJ2-7
V: TRBV11-3

DNA: TGTGCCAGCAGCTCTTTCCGGGGGGGAAGGACCGGGGAGCTGTTTTTT
CDR3: CASSSFRGGRTGELFF
size: .
D: TRBD2
J: TRBJ2-2
V: TRBV11-2

DNA: TGTGCCAGCAGTTTTAATAGCAATCAGCCCCAGCATTTT
CDR3: CASSFNSNQPQHF
size: .
D: .
J: TRBJ1-5
V: TRBV12-3/TRBV12-4

DNA: TGTGCCACCAGCAGTCCCTCAGACAGGGGGCGGGACTATGGCTACACCTTC
CDR3: CATSSPSDRGRDYGYTF
size: .
D: TRBD1
J: TRBJ1-2
V: TRBV15

DNA: TGTGCCACCAGCAGCGAGCCGGGGGTTAGAGGAAACACCATATATTTT
CDR3: CATSSEPGVRGNTIYF
size: .
D: .
J: TRBJ1-3
V: TRBV15

DNA: TGTGCCAGTAGTCCAAGGGACTCCACCATATATTTT
CDR3: CASSPRDSTIYF
size: once
D: .
J: TRBJ1-3
V: TRBV19

DNA: TGTGCCAGCAGCTTAAATATCTACGAGCAGTACTTC
CDR3: CASSLNIYEQYF
size: .
D: .
J: TRBJ2-7
V: TRBV7-3

DNA: TGTGCCAGCAGCGTATTAGTTAGCGGGGGGCCGGATACGCAGTATTTT
CDR3: CASSVLVSGGPDTQYF
size: .
D: TRBD2
J: TRBJ2-3
V: TRBV9

DNA: TGTGCCATCAGTGAGGGGGAGGGCCGAAAACTGTTTTTT
CDR3: CAISEGEGRKLFF
size: .
D: .
J: TRBJ1-4
V: TRBV10-3

DNA: TGTGCCGGGGGGACTCGCGGGGGCAATGAGCAGTTCTTC
CDR3: CAGGTRGGNEQFF
size: .
D: TRBD2
J: TRBJ2-1
V: TRBV6-5

DNA: TGTGCCAGCAGTTGGGGGAGCATAGCGGGGGGAAGTGATACGCAGTATTTT
CDR3: CASSWGSIAGGSDTQYF
size: .
D: TRBD2
J: TRBJ2-3
V: TRBV2

DNA: TGTGCCACCAGCAGAGAAGGGGGCGACCAGCCCCAGCATTTT
CDR3: CATSREGGDQPQHF
size: .
D: TRBD1
J: TRBJ1-5
V: TRBV15

DNA: TGTGCCACCAGCACGTGGACAGGGCGGAATGAGCAGTTCTTC
CDR3: CATSTWTGRNEQFF
size: .
D: TRBD1
J: TRBJ2-1
V: TRBV15

DNA: TGCGCCAGCAGCCAAGAATACAGGGGGGGCCTGGAGCAGTACTTC
CDR3: CASSQEYRGGLEQYF
size: .
D: .
J: TRBJ2-7
V: TRBV4-1

DNA: TGTGCCAGTAGTATAACTCCCATCTACGAGCAGTACTTC
CDR3: CASSITPIYEQYF
size: .
D: .
J: TRBJ2-7
V: TRBV19

DNA: TGTGCCAGCAGCTCCCAACTTGACAGGGCCGGGGAGCTGTTTTTT
CDR3: CASSSQLDRAGELFF
size: .
D: TRBD1
J: TRBJ2-2
V: TRBV5-4

DNA: TGTGCCAGCAGTGAAGCGCTAGGGACAGGGGCCCTAGGGGGGGGCTACACCTTC
CDR3: CASSEALGTGALGGGYTF
size: .
D: TRBD1
J: TRBJ1-2
V: TRBV6-1

DNA: TGTGCCAGCAAAAGGGGGCACACTGAAGCTTTCTTT
CDR3: CASKRGHTEAFF
size: .
D: TRBD1
J: TRBJ1-1
V: TRBV2